Detailed here is one T cell receptor (beta chain). The CDR3 spans 15 residues. V lost 6 bases and J 0 bases, leaving 12 bases between the germline ends. The germline V gene has CDR1 SNHLY and CDR2 FYNNEI. The sample comes from a study of blood T cell repertoires in COVID-19. TCRdb's table, derived via immunoSEQ multiplex PCR, lists solely in-frame clones and lacks some. Here the sample spans nearly 95,000 clones, more than 70% being singletons. This sequence joins TRBV2 and TRBJ1-5, with D tentatively TRBD1 (5 bases). Sequencing used peripheral blood. The clonotype comes from a human donor with acute or convalescent COVID-19. The donor label of this sample is uncertain. The CDR3 region is CASSLTAYSNQPQHF. The CDR3 DNA sequence: TGTGCCAGCAGCCTGACAGCATATAGCAATCAGCCCCAGCATTTT.